These 11 T cell receptor beta chains share one sample of origin, sequenced in a study of blood T cell repertoires in COVID-19. Generated by immunoSEQ multiplex PCR, the TCRdb table keeps only in-frame clones and is missing some. Counted here are about 190,000 clones, 79% occurring once; the ten biggest clones make up roughly 17%. The sequenced sample consisted of peripheral blood. The receptors were sampled from a man between 60 and 70 years old with active or convalescent COVID-19.

CDR3 residues: CASSPRGFNEKLFF. The CDR3 DNA sequence: TGTGCCAGCAGCCCAAGAGGATTTAATGAAAAACTGTTTTTT. This sequence joins TRBV5-6 and TRBJ1-4, with D hard to call. Germline V gene sequence: CDR1 SGHDT, CDR2 YYEEEE. V lost 4 bases, J lost 4 bases, and 11 bases lay in between. This CDR3 is built from 14 residues.

The V call is TRBV19, the J call TRBJ2-1, with D perhaps matching TRBD1 (8 bases). Germline V CDR1 and CDR2: LNHDA, SQIVND (reference sequence). The length of the CDR3 is 16 residues. The germline V and J ends were trimmed by 6 bases and 7 bases, with 22 bases remaining between them. For the CDR3, the DNA is TGTGCCAGTAGCAGACAGGGGACTATCTCTAAAAATGAGCAGTTCTTC. This codes for CASSRQGTISKNEQFF.

V is TRBV5-6 and J is TRBJ1-1; 8 bases fit TRBD1. Trimming at V came to 0 bases and at J to 4 bases, leaving 5 bases not matched to a gene. Germline-derived CDR1 and CDR2 are SGHDT and YYEEEE. The CDR3 runs 15 residues. CDR3 region: CASSLVDRESTEAFF. In DNA, the CDR3 is TGTGCCAGCAGCTTGGTGGACAGGGAAAGCACTGAAGCTTTCTTT.

For the CDR3, the DNA is TGTGCCAGCACAGACAGGGAGACCCAGTACTTC. The encoded protein is CASTDRETQYF. This sequence joins TRBV2 and TRBJ2-5; possible D gene TRBD1, 6 bases. The CDR3 covers 11 residues. The ends were cut back, 7 bases at V and 5 bases at J, with 8 bases in the middle. In germline, CDR1 is SNHLY, CDR2 FYNNEI.

This clone was observed a few times. The gene calls are TRBV25-1 and TRBJ2-5, with 7 bases fitting TRBD1. V dropped 2 bases and J dropped 0; count of bases not matched to a gene: 0. The CDR3 covers 14 residues. Germline CDR1 reads MGHDK; CDR2 reads SYGVNS. In nucleotides, the CDR3 is TGTGCCAGCAGTGAAAGGGGGCACCAAGAGACCCAGTACTTC. It codes for CASSERGHQETQYF.

V is TRBV12-3 or TRBV12-4 and J is TRBJ1-5; 8 nucleotides agree with TRBD1. The J segment lost 5 bases and the V segment lost 6 bases, leaving 3 bases of the junction unmatched. The CDR3 consists of 13 residues. CDR3: CASSTGGDQPQHF. DNA for the CDR3: TGTGCCAGCAGCACAGGGGGAGATCAGCCCCAGCATTTT.

The CDR3 sequence is CSASVGRGEKLFF. CDR3 coding DNA: TGCAGTGCTAGTGTGGGAAGGGGAGAAAAACTGTTTTTT. The chain carries TRBV20-1 and TRBJ1-4; a weak D match, TRBD1 (5 bases). Trimming removed 3 bases from V and 8 bases from J, with 13 bases in between. Germline V gene lookup returns CDR1 DFQATT and CDR2 SNEGSKA (reference sequence). This CDR3 is built from 13 residues.

This clone was counted a few times. This rearrangement joins TRBV2 to TRBJ2-2; TRBD2 might be the D (5 bases). The V end was cut by 7 bases, the J end by 1 base, with 7 bases between. The CDR3 totals 13 residues. Germline V gene data show CDR1 as SNHLY and CDR2 as FYNNEI. CDR3 residues: CASTRENTGELFF. The CDR3 region has the DNA TGTGCCAGCACACGGGAGAACACCGGGGAGCTGTTTTTT.

The genes are TRBV18 and TRBJ2-7, with no clear D. From germline, CDR1 is KGHSH and CDR2 LQKENI. The CDR3 covers 14 residues. Trimming shortened V by 1 base and J by 0 bases, and 7 bases separated the two germline ends. The CDR3 sequence: CASSPRQDSYEQYF. The CDR3 nucleotides are TGTGCCAGCTCACCACGACAAGACTCCTACGAGCAGTACTTC. Full variable domain (missing parts from reference TRBV18 and TRBJ2-7): NAGVMQNPRHLVRRRGQEARLRCSPMKGHSHVYWYRQLPEEGLKFMVYLQKENIIDESGMPKERFSAEFPKEGPSILRIQQVVRGDSAAYFCASSPRQDSYEQYFGPGTRLTVT.

The chain recombines TRBV11-3 with TRBJ2-7; 9 nucleotides agree with TRBD1. Germline V gene lookup returns CDR1 SGHNT and CDR2 YENEEA. The CDR3 spans 14 residues. The V segment lost 5 bases and the J segment 2 bases; nucleotides outside the gene matches: 4. Here the CDR3 reads CASSRGQGAYEQYF. Here the CDR3 DNA reads TGTGCCAGCAGCCGGGGACAGGGAGCCTACGAGCAGTACTTC.

This chain uses TRBV29-1 with TRBJ2-5, with 9 positions matching TRBD2. The CDR3 has 13 amino acids. Germline V gene data show CDR1 as SQVTM and CDR2 as ANQGSEA. The ends lost 4 bases at V and 4 bases at J; junction bases unmatched: 4. In DNA, the CDR3 is TGCAGCGTTGGCGGGAGGGCCGGAGAGACCCAGTACTTC. Its translation: CSVGGRAGETQYF. Drawing the rest from reference TRBV29-1 and TRBJ2-5, the complete variable domain is SAVISQKPSRDICQRGTSLTIQCQVDSQVTMMFWYRQQPGQSLTLIATANQGSEATYESGFVIDKFPISRPNLTFSTLTVSNMSPEDSSIYLCSVGGRAGETQYFGPGTRLLVL.